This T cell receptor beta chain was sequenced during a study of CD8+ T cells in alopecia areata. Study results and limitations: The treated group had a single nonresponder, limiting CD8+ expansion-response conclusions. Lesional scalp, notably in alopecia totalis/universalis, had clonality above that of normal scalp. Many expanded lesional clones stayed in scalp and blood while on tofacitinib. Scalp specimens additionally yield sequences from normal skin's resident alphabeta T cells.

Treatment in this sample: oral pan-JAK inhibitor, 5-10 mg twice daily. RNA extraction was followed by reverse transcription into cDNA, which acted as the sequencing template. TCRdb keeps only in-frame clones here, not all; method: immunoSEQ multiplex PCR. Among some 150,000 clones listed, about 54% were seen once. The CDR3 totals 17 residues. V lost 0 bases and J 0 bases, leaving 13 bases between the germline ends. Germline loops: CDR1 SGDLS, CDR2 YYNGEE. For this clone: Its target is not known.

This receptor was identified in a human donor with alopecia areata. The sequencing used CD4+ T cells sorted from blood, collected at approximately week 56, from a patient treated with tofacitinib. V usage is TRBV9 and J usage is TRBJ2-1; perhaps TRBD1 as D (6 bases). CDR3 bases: TGTGCCAGCAGCGTAGGTCTAACAGGGAGCTCCTACAATGAGCAGTTCTTC. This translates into CASSVGLTGSSYNEQFF.